The 22 T cell receptor beta chains presented below share a single source sample, sequenced in a study of human T cells and chemical hapten exposure. The time point was: patch test 1, 2 weeks after DPC sensitization. Treatment meaning: therapeutic diphenylcyclopropenone sensitization with weekly scalp DPC. A single record per CDR3 protein comes from TCRdb applying MiXCR to the RACE reads. The sample shows more than 70,000 distinct CDR3 sequences, approximately 10% of them seen only once. Specimen: whole blood, collected in connection with sensitization to the hapten diphenylcyclopropenone (DPC). The receptors shown here come from an older woman with alopecia areata. Some clones in this sample may be carry-over from other donors' samples.

In its sample, this clonotype was seen a few times. The chain employs TRBV10-3 and TRBJ1-1, with a tentative D call TRBD1 (5 bases). The CDR3 consists of 13 residues. Germline lookup yields CDR1 ENHRY and CDR2 SYGVKD. V lost 2 bases and J lost 11, with 15 bases in between. The CDR3 spells CAISEQGPLEAFF. The DNA for the CDR3 is TGTGCCATCAGTGAGCAGGGCCCATTGGAGGCTTTCTTT.

This clonotype was seen many times. This chain uses TRBV9 with TRBJ2-1; weak D call: TRBD2 (6 bases). The CDR3 contains 11 residues. With 8 bases removed from V and 9 bases from J, the gap between germline ends came to 12 bases. Germline CDR1 and CDR2: SGDLS and YYNGEE. CDR3 DNA: TGTGCCAGTACCCCCGGGGGTGAGCAGTTCTTC. Protein sequence: CASTPGGEQFF.

Comment on this clonotype: Since a much larger clone is just one base distant, this may be a read error. J is TRBJ2-3 and V is TRBV14; D is ambiguous. The CDR3 runs to 11 residues. The germline CDR1 and CDR2 sequences are SGHDN and FVKESK. V was cut by 5 bases and J by 2 bases, with 2 bases left in between. The DNA of the CDR3 is TGTGCCAGCAGCTACACAGATACGCAGTATTTT. Its protein is CASSYTDTQYF.

The genes are TRBV18 and TRBJ1-2; D is possibly TRBD1 (5 bases). Germline CDR1 and CDR2: KGHSH and LQKENI. The CDR3 loop spans 14 amino acids. Trimming removed 1 base from V and 6 bases from J, with 12 bases in between. CDR3 coding DNA: TGTGCCAGCTCACCACGGGGGGGGATTGATGGCTACACCTTC. The encoded protein is CASSPRGGIDGYTF. Based on the CDR3 plus reference TRBV18 and TRBJ1-2, the full variable domain is NAGVMQNPRHLVRRRGQEARLRCSPMKGHSHVYWYRQLPEEGLKFMVYLQKENIIDESGMPKERFSAEFPKEGPSILRIQQVVRGDSAAYFCASSPRGGIDGYTFGSGTRLTVV.

In this sample, this clonotype turned up a few times. V and J are TRBV7-9 and TRBJ1-2, with a weak D call TRBD1 (6 bases). V shed 2 bases and J shed 0 bases, with 10 bases lying between them. CDR3 length: 15 residues. The germline CDR1 and CDR2 sequences are SEHNR and FQNEAQ (reference sequence). CDR3 coding DNA: TGTGCCAGCAGCTTACCACAGGGTACTAACTATGGCTACACCTTC. It yields the protein CASSLPQGTNYGYTF.

The chain combines TRBV3-1 with TRBJ2-3; D unclear. The CDR3 loop spans 13 amino acids. Germline V gene data show CDR1 as LGHDT and CDR2 as YNNKEL (reference sequence). V dropped 2 bases and J dropped 6 bases, with 9 bases sitting between them. The CDR3 coding sequence is TGTGCCAGCAGCCAAAGACTGAAGGATACGCAGTATTTT. Translation gives CASSQRLKDTQYF.

The chain couples TRBV7-2 to TRBJ1-4; 7 bases match TRBD1. This CDR3 spans 15 amino acids. Per germline, CDR1 SGHTA and CDR2 FQGNSA. Trimming removed 5 bases from V and 8 bases from J; junction bases left unmatched: 11. CDR3 sequence reads: CASSLRQGAQEKLFF. The DNA of the CDR3 is TGTGCCAGCAGCCTGCGACAGGGAGCACAGGAAAAACTGTTTTTT.

The chain uses TRBV18 and TRBJ2-5, with D possibly matching TRBD2 (6 bases). Per germline, CDR1 KGHSH and CDR2 LQKENI. The CDR3 loop spans 16 amino acids. The V end lost 2 bases, the J end lost 2 bases, and 15 bases lay between the germline ends. Here the CDR3 reads CASSPMGVRGQETQYF. The CDR3 DNA is TGTGCCAGCTCACCAATGGGCGTTCGGGGGCAAGAGACCCAGTACTTC.

This clonotype was found a few times. The V and J genes are TRBV27 and TRBJ2-3; 8 bases line up with TRBD1. The CDR3 sequence is 14 residues long. Germline trimming cut 6 bases from V and 6 bases from J; bases unmatched to any gene: 8. The V gene's germline CDR1 is MNHEY and CDR2 SMNVEV (reference sequence). CDR3 DNA sequence: TGTGCCAGCAGGGACAGGGTTGGTCGGGATACGCAGTATTTT. It is translated as CASRDRVGRDTQYF.

This clonotype was recorded at least ten times. This chain joins TRBV18 and TRBJ2-3, with 7 bases matching TRBD1. There are 15 residues in the CDR3. Germline CDR1 and CDR2: KGHSH and LQKENI. Trimming removed 3 bases from V and 2 bases from J; junction bases left unmatched: 5. CDR3 region: CASSPWTGNTDTQYF. CDR3 nucleotide sequence: TGTGCCAGCTCACCCTGGACAGGAAACACAGATACGCAGTATTTT.

This clonotype was seen more than once but under ten times. This rearrangement joins TRBV2 to TRBJ2-6; tentatively, D is TRBD1 or TRBD2 (5 bases each). The V gene lost 1 base and the J gene lost 0 bases, with 10 bases spanning the gap. Germline CDR1 reads SNHLY; CDR2 reads FYNNEI. The CDR3 loop spans 17 amino acids. The CDR3 sequence: CASSEGDPRSGANVLTF. CDR3 bases: TGTGCCAGCAGTGAAGGGGACCCCCGCTCTGGGGCCAACGTCCTGACTTTC.

The chain uses TRBV5-6 and TRBJ1-1, with 8 bases aligning to TRBD1. The CDR3 contains 15 residues. J lost 3 bases, V lost 1 base, and 5 bases had no gene match. The germline gives CDR1 SGHDT, CDR2 YYEEEE. The CDR3 loop reads CASSLIGQGHTEAFF. As DNA, the CDR3 is TGTGCCAGCAGCTTGATTGGACAGGGACACACTGAAGCTTTCTTT.

There are a few counts of this clonotype. This sequence joins TRBV6-5 and TRBJ2-2; 8 bases agree with TRBD2. V trimming: 4 bases; J trimming: 4 bases; junction bases outside the gene matches: 8. CDR1 MNHEY and CDR2 SVGAGI come from the germline V gene. This CDR3 has 16 amino acids. CDR3 nucleotides: TGTGCCAGCAGTTCCCGCCGGGGGGGCCCCACCGGGGAGCTGTTTTTT. Protein: CASSSRRGGPTGELFF.

This clonotype turned up a few times. J is TRBJ1-6 and V is TRBV7-9; D is unresolved. Between the trimmed V and J ends, which lost 5 bases and 6 bases, there was a span of 5 bases. This CDR3 spans 12 amino acids. CDR1 is SEHNR, CDR2 FQNEAQ, per germline (reference sequence). This CDR3 reads CASSQSNSPLHF. For the CDR3, the DNA is TGTGCCAGCAGCCAGAGTAATTCACCCCTCCACTTT.

This clonotype was found a few times. The gene calls are TRBV9 and TRBJ1-1, with D unclear. Germline assignment: CDR1 SGDLS and CDR2 YYNGEE. Between the trimmed V and J ends, which lost 6 bases and 3 bases, there was a span of 9 bases. The length of the CDR3 is 12 residues. As DNA, the CDR3 is TGTGCCAGCAAAGGACGGGACACTGAAGCTTTCTTT. Translating gives CASKGRDTEAFF.

In its sample, this clonotype was seen many times. V and J are TRBV9 and TRBJ1-4; D not certain. The CDR3 covers 12 residues. Per germline, CDR1 SGDLS and CDR2 YYNGEE. V shed 4 bases and J shed 8 bases, with 9 bases lying between them. Here the CDR3 DNA reads TGTGCCAGCAGCTCCTCCAGGGAAAAACTGTTTTTT. Translated: CASSSSREKLFF.

This clonotype has just a few counts. The rearrangement joins TRBV5-4 to TRBJ1-6; 7 nucleotides line up with TRBD1. Germline assignment: CDR1 SGHNT and CDR2 YYREEE (reference sequence). This CDR3 has 15 amino acids. Trimming cost V 7 bases and J 4 bases; bases outside gene matches: 8. The CDR3 nucleotides read TGTGCCAGCGGACTCCCGGGACAGTATAATTCACCCCTCCACTTT. This translates into CASGLPGQYNSPLHF.

This clonotype has ten or more counts. The genes are TRBV11-3 and TRBJ2-7; 7 bases map to TRBD2. CDR1 is SGHNT and CDR2 is YENEEA in the germline V gene. The CDR3 has 14 amino acids. Unmatched junction bases numbered 5, after V lost 6 bases and J lost 0 bases. The CDR3 loop is CASSNRGDSYEQYF. In DNA, the CDR3 is TGTGCCAGCAGTAACCGGGGGGACTCCTACGAGCAGTACTTC.

This clonotype was counted many times. The V gene is TRBV6-6, the J gene TRBJ1-1; D call uncertain. The CDR3 consists of 15 residues. Deletions cut 11 bases from V and 2 bases from J, with 21 bases between. Per the germline V gene, CDR1 is MNHNY and CDR2 is SVGAGI (reference sequence). The CDR3 here is CASTGWRGINTEAFF. CDR3 in DNA: TGTGCCTCTACCGGTTGGCGAGGGATTAACACTGAAGCTTTCTTT.

This clonotype came up many times. The CDR3 DNA is TGTGCCAGCAAGCGGGATACCGCCTATGGCTACACCTTC. Translation gives CASKRDTAYGYTF. This chain uses TRBV2 with TRBJ1-2; D not certain. Germline V gene lookup returns CDR1 SNHLY and CDR2 FYNNEI. The length of the CDR3 is 13 residues. V was cut by 7 bases and J by 4 bases, with 13 bases left in between.

The chain couples TRBV28 to TRBJ2-5, with no clear D. This CDR3 contains 13 residues. Between the trimmed V and J ends, which lost 4 bases and 2 bases, there was a span of 8 bases. The V gene's germline CDR1 is MDHEN and CDR2 SYDVKM. Written as DNA, the CDR3 is TGTGCCAGCAGTTCAGTTTATCAAGAGACCCAGTACTTC. It encodes CASSSVYQETQYF.

J is TRBJ1-2 and V is TRBV5-1; the D gene is possibly TRBD1 (5 bases). CDR1 and CDR2 from the germline V gene are SGHRS and YFSETQ. The CDR3 sequence is 15 residues long. The V gene lost 4 bases and the J gene lost 8 bases, with 21 bases spanning the gap. In DNA form, the CDR3 reads TGCGCCAGCAGCCCCTCGACAGATTTGCCCGACGGCTACACCTTC. It is translated as CASSPSTDLPDGYTF.